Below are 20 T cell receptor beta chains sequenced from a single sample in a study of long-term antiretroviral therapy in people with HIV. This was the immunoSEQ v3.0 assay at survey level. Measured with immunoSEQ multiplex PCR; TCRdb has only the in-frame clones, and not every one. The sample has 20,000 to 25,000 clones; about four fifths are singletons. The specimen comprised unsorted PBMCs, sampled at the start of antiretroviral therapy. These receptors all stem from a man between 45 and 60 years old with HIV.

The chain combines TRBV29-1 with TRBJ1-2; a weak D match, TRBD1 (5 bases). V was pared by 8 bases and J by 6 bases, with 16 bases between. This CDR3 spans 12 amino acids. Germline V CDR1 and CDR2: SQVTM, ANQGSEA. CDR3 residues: CSTWGLHDGYTF. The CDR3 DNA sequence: TGCAGCACCTGGGGCCTACATGATGGCTACACCTTC.

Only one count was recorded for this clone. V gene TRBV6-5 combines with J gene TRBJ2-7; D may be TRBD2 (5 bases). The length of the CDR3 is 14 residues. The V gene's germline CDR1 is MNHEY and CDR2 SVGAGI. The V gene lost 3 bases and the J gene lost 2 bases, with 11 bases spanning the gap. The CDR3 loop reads CASSYRGSPYEQYF. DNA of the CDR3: TGTGCCAGCAGTTATCGGGGTTCCCCCTACGAGCAGTACTTC.

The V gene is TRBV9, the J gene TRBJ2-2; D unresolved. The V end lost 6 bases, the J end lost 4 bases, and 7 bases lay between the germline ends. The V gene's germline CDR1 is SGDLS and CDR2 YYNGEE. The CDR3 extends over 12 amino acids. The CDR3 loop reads CASNQITGELFF. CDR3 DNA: TGTGCCAGCAATCAGATCACCGGGGAGCTGTTTTTT.

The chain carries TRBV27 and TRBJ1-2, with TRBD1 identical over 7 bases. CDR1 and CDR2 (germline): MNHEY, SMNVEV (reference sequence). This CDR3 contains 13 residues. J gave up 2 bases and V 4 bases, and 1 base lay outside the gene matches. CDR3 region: CASSSQGNYGYTF. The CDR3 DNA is TGTGCCAGCAGTTCACAGGGGAACTATGGCTACACCTTC.

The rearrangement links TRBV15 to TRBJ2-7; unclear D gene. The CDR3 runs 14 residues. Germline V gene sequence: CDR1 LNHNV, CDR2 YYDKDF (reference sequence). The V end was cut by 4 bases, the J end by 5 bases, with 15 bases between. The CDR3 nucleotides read TGTGCCACCAGCACAACCCTCGAGGTCGACGAGCAGTACTTC. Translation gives CATSTTLEVDEQYF.

The CDR3 DNA reads TGCGCCAGCAGCTCGCAGGGGGCCCGCGAGACCCAGTACTTC. Translated, it gives CASSSQGARETQYF. The chain has TRBV5-1 and TRBJ2-5, with 8 bases aligning to TRBD1. Germline V gives CDR1 SGHRS, CDR2 YFSETQ. V lost 3 bases and J lost 5; bases outside the gene matches: 6. This CDR3 comprises 14 residues.

In nucleotides, the CDR3 is TGTGCCAGTAGTACGACTAGGACAGGGGGCAAAGAGCAGTACTTC. Translated, it gives CASSTTRTGGKEQYF. The gene calls are TRBV19 and TRBJ2-7; 11 bases match TRBD1. CDR3 length: 15 residues. V gave up 4 bases and J gave up 7 bases; unmatched junction bases: 9. The germline gives CDR1 LNHDA, CDR2 SQIVND (reference sequence).

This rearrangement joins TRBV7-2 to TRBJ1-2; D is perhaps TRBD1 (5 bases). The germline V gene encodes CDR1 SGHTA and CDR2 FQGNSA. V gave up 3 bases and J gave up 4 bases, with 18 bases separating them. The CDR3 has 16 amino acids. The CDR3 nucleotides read TGTGCCAGCAGCTTGTATATCGGCAGGGAGTCCTATGGCTACACCTTC. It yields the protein CASSLYIGRESYGYTF.

The CDR3 coding sequence is TGTGCCAGCAGCTTGTTACGGATTAGCAATCAGCCCCAGCATTTT. Encoded protein: CASSLLRISNQPQHF. This chain uses TRBV5-6 with TRBJ1-5; D remains ambiguous. The V and J ends lost 1 base and 0 bases respectively, with 8 bases between them. Germline V lookup: CDR1 SGHDT, CDR2 YYEEEE. The CDR3 covers 15 residues.

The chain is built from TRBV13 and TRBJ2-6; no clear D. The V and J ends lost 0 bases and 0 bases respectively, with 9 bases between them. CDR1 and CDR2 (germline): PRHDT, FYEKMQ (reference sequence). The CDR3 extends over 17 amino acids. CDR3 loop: CASSLGQAASGANVLTF. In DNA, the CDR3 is TGTGCCAGCAGCTTAGGGCAGGCGGCCTCTGGGGCCAACGTCCTGACTTTC.

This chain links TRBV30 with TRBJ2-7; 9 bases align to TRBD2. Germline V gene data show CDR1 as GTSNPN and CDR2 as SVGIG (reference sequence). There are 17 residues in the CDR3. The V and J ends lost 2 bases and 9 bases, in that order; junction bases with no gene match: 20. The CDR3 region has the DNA TGTGCCTGGAGTCCCCCTGGCGGGAGGGCCGAGTCCATTGGGCAGTACTTC. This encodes CAWSPPGGRAESIGQYF.

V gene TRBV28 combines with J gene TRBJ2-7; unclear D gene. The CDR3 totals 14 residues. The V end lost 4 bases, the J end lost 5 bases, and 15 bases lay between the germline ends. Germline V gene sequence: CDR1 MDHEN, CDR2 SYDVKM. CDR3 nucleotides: TGTGCCAGCAGTTCCCCACCTCTTGGGAACGAGCAGTACTTC. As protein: CASSSPPLGNEQYF. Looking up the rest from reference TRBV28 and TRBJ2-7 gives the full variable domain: DVKVTQSSRYLVKRTGEKVFLECVQDMDHENMFWYRQDPGLGLRLIYFSYDVKMKEKGDIPEGYSVSREKKERFSLILESASTNQTSMYLCASSSPPLGNEQYFGPGTRLTVT.

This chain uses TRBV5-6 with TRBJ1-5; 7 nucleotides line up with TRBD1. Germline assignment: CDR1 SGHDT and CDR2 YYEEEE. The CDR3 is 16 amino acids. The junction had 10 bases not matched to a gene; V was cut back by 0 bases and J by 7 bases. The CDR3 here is CASSLDRGTLGQPQHF. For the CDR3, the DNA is TGTGCCAGCAGCTTGGACAGGGGAACCCTCGGGCAGCCCCAGCATTTT.

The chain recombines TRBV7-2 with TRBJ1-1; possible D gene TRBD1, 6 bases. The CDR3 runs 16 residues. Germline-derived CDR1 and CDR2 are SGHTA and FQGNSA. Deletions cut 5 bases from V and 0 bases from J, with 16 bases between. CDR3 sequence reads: CASSPRNYRVNTEAFF. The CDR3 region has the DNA TGTGCCAGCAGCCCCCGAAATTACAGGGTGAACACTGAAGCTTTCTTT.

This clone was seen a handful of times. The CDR3: CASSGERNSPLHF. The CDR3 nucleotides are TGTGCCAGCAGTGGGGAAAGAAATTCACCCCTCCACTTT. This chain connects TRBV6-1 to TRBJ1-6, with D unresolved. Germline-derived CDR1 and CDR2 are MNHNS and SASEGT. Between the trimmed V and J ends, which lost 4 bases and 7 bases, there was a span of 8 bases. This CDR3 is built from 13 residues.

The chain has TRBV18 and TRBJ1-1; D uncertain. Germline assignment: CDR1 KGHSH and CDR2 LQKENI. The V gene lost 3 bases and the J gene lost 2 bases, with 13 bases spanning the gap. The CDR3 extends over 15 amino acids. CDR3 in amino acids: CASSPSREQNTEAFF. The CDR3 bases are TGTGCCAGCTCACCTTCCCGGGAGCAAAACACTGAAGCTTTCTTT. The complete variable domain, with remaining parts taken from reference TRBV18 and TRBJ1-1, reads NAGVMQNPRHLVRRRGQEARLRCSPMKGHSHVYWYRQLPEEGLKFMVYLQKENIIDESGMPKERFSAEFPKEGPSILRIQQVVRGDSAAYFCASSPSREQNTEAFFGQGTRLTVV.

CDR3 DNA: TGTGCCAGCTTCCACGCGGGGGCCAGGAACACTGAAGCTTTCTTT. Translated: CASFHAGARNTEAFF. This sequence joins TRBV18 and TRBJ1-1; tentatively, D is TRBD1 (6 bases). Trimming removed 7 bases at V and 1 base at J, with 16 bases between. The germline V gene has CDR1 KGHSH and CDR2 LQKENI. This CDR3 comprises 15 residues.

The CDR3: CASSDRGGNNSPLHF. For the CDR3, the DNA is TGTGCCAGCTCCGACAGGGGTGGAAATAATTCACCCCTCCACTTT. V and J are TRBV18 and TRBJ1-6; 8 bases match TRBD1. CDR1 and CDR2 from the germline V gene are KGHSH and LQKENI. The CDR3 runs 15 residues. V shed 6 bases and J 5 bases; nucleotides not matched to a gene: 6. The complete variable domain, with remaining parts taken from reference TRBV18 and TRBJ1-6, reads NAGVMQNPRHLVRRRGQEARLRCSPMKGHSHVYWYRQLPEEGLKFMVYLQKENIIDESGMPKERFSAEFPKEGPSILRIQQVVRGDSAAYFCASSDRGGNNSPLHFGNGTRLTVT.

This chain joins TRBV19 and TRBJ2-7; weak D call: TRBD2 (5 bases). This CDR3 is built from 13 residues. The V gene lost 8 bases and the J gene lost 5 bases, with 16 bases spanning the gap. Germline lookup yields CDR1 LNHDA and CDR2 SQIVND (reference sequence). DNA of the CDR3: TGTGCCAGTGTCGGGGAGAATTCCGACGAGCAGTACTTC. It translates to CASVGENSDEQYF.

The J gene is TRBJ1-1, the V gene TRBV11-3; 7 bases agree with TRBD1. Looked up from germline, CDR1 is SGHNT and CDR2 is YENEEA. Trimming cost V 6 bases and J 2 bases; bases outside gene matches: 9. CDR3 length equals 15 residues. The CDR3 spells CASSPQRGPNTEAFF. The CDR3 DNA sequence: TGTGCCAGCAGTCCCCAGAGGGGGCCCAACACTGAAGCTTTCTTT.